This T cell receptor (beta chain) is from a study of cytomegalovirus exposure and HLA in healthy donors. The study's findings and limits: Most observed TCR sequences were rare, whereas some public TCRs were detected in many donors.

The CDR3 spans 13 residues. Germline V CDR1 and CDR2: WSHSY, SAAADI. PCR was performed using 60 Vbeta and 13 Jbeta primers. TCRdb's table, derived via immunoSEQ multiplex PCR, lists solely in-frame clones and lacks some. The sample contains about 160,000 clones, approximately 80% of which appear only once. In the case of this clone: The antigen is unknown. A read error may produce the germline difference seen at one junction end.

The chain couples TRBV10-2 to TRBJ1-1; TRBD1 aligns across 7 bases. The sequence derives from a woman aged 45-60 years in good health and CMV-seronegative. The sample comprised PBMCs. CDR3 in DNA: TGCGCCAGCAGAGAGGACAGGCGCGCTGAAGCTTCCTTT. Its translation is CASREDRRAEASF.